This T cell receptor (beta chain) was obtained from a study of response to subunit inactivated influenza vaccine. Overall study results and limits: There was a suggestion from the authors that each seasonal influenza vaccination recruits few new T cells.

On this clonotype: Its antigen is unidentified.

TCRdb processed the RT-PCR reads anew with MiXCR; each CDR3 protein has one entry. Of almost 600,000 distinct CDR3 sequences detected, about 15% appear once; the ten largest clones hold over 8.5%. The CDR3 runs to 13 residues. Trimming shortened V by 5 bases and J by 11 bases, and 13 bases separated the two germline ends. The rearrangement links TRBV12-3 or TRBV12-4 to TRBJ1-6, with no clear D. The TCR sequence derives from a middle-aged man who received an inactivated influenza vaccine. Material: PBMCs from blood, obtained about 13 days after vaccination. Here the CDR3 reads CASSPRVGAPLHF. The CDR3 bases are TGTGCCAGCAGTCCTCGGGTGGGTGCACCCCTCCACTTT.